Listed here are 7 T cell receptor beta chains from one sample, sequenced in a study of metastatic and nonmetastatic thyroid tumors. Not a single patient had been given any form of treatment at any point before undergoing thyroid surgery. TCRdb re-called clones via MiXCR from the PCR reads. Of some 31,000 clones in the sample, approximately 19% were seen once. Source material: blood. Receptors were obtained from a female donor with papillary thyroid cancer or a benign thyroid nodule (not recorded which). Some clones in this sample may be carry-over from other donors' samples.

This clone was recorded at least ten times. V and J are TRBV6-1 and TRBJ2-4; D might be TRBD1 (5 bases). CDR1 and CDR2 (germline): MNHNS, SASEGT. V was clipped by 6 bases and J by 8 bases, with 11 bases between them. The CDR3 has 12 residues. CDR3 region: CASSPREDIQYF. The CDR3 DNA follows: TGTGCCAGCAGCCCCAGGGAAGACATTCAGTACTTC.

This chain uses TRBV6-4 with TRBJ2-1, with 9 bases that match TRBD1. Germline V gene data show CDR1 as MRHNA and CDR2 as SNTAGT. The V gene end was trimmed by 5 bases and the J gene end by 5 bases; junction bases not matched to a gene: 4. This CDR3 has 14 residues. Here the CDR3 reads CASSYGQGNNEQFF. CDR3 nucleotide sequence: TGTGCCAGCAGTTACGGACAGGGGAACAATGAGCAGTTCTTC.

At least ten counts were recorded for this clone. J is TRBJ2-7 and V is TRBV6-5; D is undetermined. CDR3 size: 12 residues. Deletions cut 3 bases from V and 2 bases from J, with 5 bases between. Germline lookup yields CDR1 MNHEY and CDR2 SVGAGI. The CDR3, as DNA: TGTGCCAGCAGTTATAATACCTACGAGCAGTACTTC. It encodes CASSYNTYEQYF.

This clone was seen ten or more times. The rearrangement joins TRBV20-1 to TRBJ2-7; D may correspond to TRBD1 or TRBD2 (5 bases each). Germline lookup yields CDR1 DFQATT and CDR2 SNEGSKA (reference sequence). Trimming shortened V by 6 bases and J by 6 bases, and 24 bases separated the two germline ends. The CDR3 consists of 15 residues. As DNA, the CDR3 is TGCAGTGCCCGAGGAGGTGGGACCGGCCTATCCGAGCAGTACTTC. Its translation: CSARGGGTGLSEQYF.

Many counts were recorded for this clone. Since a much larger clone is just one base distant, this may be a read error. This sample also contains other DNA sequences that code for the same CDR3. This chain connects TRBV7-3 to TRBJ1-1; weak D call: TRBD1 (6 bases). The germline V gene has CDR1 SGHTA and CDR2 FQGTGA. The CDR3 has 14 residues. CDR3 sequence reads: CASKGQGMNTEAFF. DNA of the CDR3: TGTGCCAGCAAGGGGCAGGGGATGAACACTGAGGCTTTCTTT.

This clone showed up many times. The chain recombines TRBV27 with TRBJ2-7; TRBD1 might be the D (7 bases). Trimming left V 3 bases short and J 3 bases short, with 18 bases between. This CDR3 has 16 residues. Germline CDR1 reads MNHEY; CDR2 reads SMNVEV (reference sequence). The DNA for the CDR3 is TGTGCCAGCAGTTTTGGGAGACAGGGAGGCCACTACGAGCAGTACTTC. It is translated as CASSFGRQGGHYEQYF.

Only a few counts were recorded for this clone. The rearrangement uses TRBV12-3 or TRBV12-4 and TRBJ1-2; D perhaps matches TRBD1 (5 bases). V was shortened by 6 bases and J by 8 bases, with 22 bases between the two germline ends. The CDR3 totals 15 residues. In DNA form, the CDR3 reads TGTGCCAGCAGCTCTGTGACAGTCCCCATCTACGGCTACACCTTC. Amino acid sequence: CASSSVTVPIYGYTF.